This T cell receptor (beta chain) originates from a study of cytomegalovirus exposure and HLA in healthy donors. Germline-derived CDR1 and CDR2 are KGHSH and LQKENI. The ends lost 8 bases at V and 2 bases at J; junction bases unmatched: 7. This CDR3 contains 15 residues. PCR used 60 Vbeta primers and 13 Jbeta primers. TCRdb keeps only in-frame clones here, not all; method: immunoSEQ multiplex PCR. The sample contains some 150,000 clones, more than 75% of which appear only once. The J gene is TRBJ2-1, the V gene TRBV18; TRBD1 agrees at 9 bases. Sequenced material: PBMCs. The receptor was isolated from a male donor in good health and CMV-seronegative. The CDR3 sequence is CASVLGTGPYNEQFF. CDR3 in DNA: TGTGCCAGCGTCCTCGGGACAGGGCCCTACAATGAGCAGTTCTTC.